This T cell receptor beta chain emerged from a study of blood T cell repertoires in COVID-19. Study summary: COVID-19 samples collected from the United States, Italy and Spain covered acute and convalescent phases. T cells, B-cell-depleted T cells, or PBMCs provided the cDNA or gDNA that served as material.

J was trimmed by 4 bases and V by 5 bases; bases with no gene match: 6. This CDR3 is built from 15 residues. Germline CDR1 LGHNA, CDR2 YSLEER. In the original analysis: Amplified reference gene primers provided the basis for estimating nucleated cell counts. The repertoire was sequenced with immunoSEQ multiplex PCR; TCRdb's copy has only in-frame clones and lacks some. V, J and clone size were drawn from that table, and D and trimming were deduced from the DNA. Of roughly 230,000 clones in the sample, more than 65% were seen once. Sequencing was carried out using peripheral blood. V gene TRBV4-3 combines with J gene TRBJ2-3; 10 bases fit TRBD1. This TCR was sampled from a man aged 45 to 65 with active or convalescent COVID-19. The CDR3 nucleotides are TGCGCCAGCAGCTGGGGGACAGGGGAGGCAGATACGCAGTATTTT. Amino acid sequence: CASSWGTGEADTQYF.